This note documents a single TCR beta chain sequence. The CDR3 contains 16 residues. The germline gives CDR1 WNHNN, CDR2 SYGVQD (reference sequence). The trim removed 6 bases at V and 1 base at J, leaving 9 bases unmatched. Some clones are missing from TCRdb's copy, which holds only in-frame ones; the method was immunoSEQ multiplex PCR. Here the sample spans hundreds of thousands of clones, more than 70% being singletons. This specimen belongs to a study of shared clonotypes between healthy human individuals. On the study more broadly: A couple of women and three men aged 18 to 49 made up the donors.

The clonotype originates from a woman in her twenties or thirties in good health. The chain uses TRBV10-1 and TRBJ2-3, with 8 bases lining up with TRBD1. The sample taken for sequencing was memory CD4+ T cells sorted from blood. Subset noted: CD45RA-negative fraction. The CDR3 loop reads CASSQDRADGTDTQYF. The CDR3 DNA reads as TGCGCCAGCAGCCAGGACAGGGCAGATGGCACAGATACGCAGTATTTT.